This entry features one T cell receptor beta chain sequence. What it binds is not known. The sample is drawn from a study of T cells in Graves' hyperthyroidism and ophthalmopathy. Findings of the study overall: Ophthalmopathy and stable hyperthyroidism were told apart by a 13 V-J model.

It was RNA transcripts that yielded the amplified TCR beta CDR3 regions. The HTBI primer set drove a first-round RT-PCR of the TCR CDR3. TCRdb analysed the multiplex PCR reads with MiXCR anew, one entry per CDR3 protein. The sample carries roughly 630,000 distinct CDR3 sequences, less than 20% recorded once. CDR1 and CDR2 (germline): SQVTM, ANQGSEA. The CDR3 spans 11 residues. V dropped 0 bases and J dropped 3 bases, with 3 bases sitting between them. With a duration under 2 months, the hyperthyroidism was newly diagnosed in patients aged 18 to 65. Input material: blood. The source is a young woman with Graves' hyperthyroidism. J is TRBJ2-7 and V is TRBV29-1; D remains unclear. The CDR3 sequence is CSVEEGYEQYF. CDR3 sequence (DNA): TGCAGCGTTGAAGAAGGCTACGAGCAGTACTTC.